This T cell receptor (beta chain) was observed in a study of T cells in Graves' hyperthyroidism and ophthalmopathy. Amplified TCR beta CDR3 regions came from RNA transcripts. When the TCR CDR3 underwent first-round RT-PCR, the HTBI primer set was used. Each CDR3 protein is one row after TCRdb ran MiXCR on the multiplex PCR reads. The sample carries a few hundred thousand distinct CDR3 sequences, about half recorded once. This clonotype has at least ten counts. Germline loops: CDR1 MNHNY, CDR2 SVGAGI (reference sequence). The CDR3 sequence is 15 residues long. Trimming cost V 0 bases and J 8 bases, with 11 bases left between them.

The clonotype originates from an adult woman with Graves' disease, either hyperthyroidism or ophthalmopathy (not recorded which). The chain carries TRBV6-6 and TRBJ1-6, with a weak D call TRBD1 (6 bases). The sequenced sample was peripheral blood or thyroid tissue (not recorded which). The CDR3 loop is CASSYSAGDDSPLHF. CDR3 DNA sequence: TGTGCCAGCAGTTACTCTGCAGGGGATGATTCACCCCTCCACTTT.